This entry is about one TCR beta chain. Its antigen is not known. Healthy bone marrow donors made up the donors. This record comes from a study of cytomegalovirus exposure and HLA in healthy donors. Overall study findings and caveats: Most likely, a cluster of highly shared sequence variants arose as a sequencing artifact. Presence/absence analyses assumed roughly uniform sequencing depth across donors.

The PCR was carried out with 60 Vbeta primers and 13 Jbeta primers. Sequencing was performed with immunoSEQ multiplex PCR; in TCRdb, only in-frame clones are kept and a portion is missing. The sample shows 150,000 to 200,000 clones, more than 60% of them seen only once. Sample: PBMCs. This clonotype originated in a man aged 18-30 years in good health and CMV-seropositive.

DNA of the CDR3: TGTGCCAGTAGTCGCGCTGGGGCCAACGTCCTGACTTTC. Protein: CASSRAGANVLTF. V and J are TRBV19 and TRBJ2-6; D remains ambiguous. V lost 5 bases and J lost 2, with 4 bases in between. The CDR3 extends over 13 amino acids. Germline V gene sequence: CDR1 LNHDA, CDR2 SQIVND (reference sequence).